The 9 T cell receptor beta chains below were found in one sample sequenced in a study of early stage breast cancer tumors. Here immunoSEQ multiplex PCR was the method, and the copy in TCRdb shows in-frame clones only, minus some. The sample lists 45,000 to 60,000 clones, about 90% occurring once. Sequences were obtained from blood. These receptors were obtained from a person between 65 and 79 years old with breast cancer.

This chain joins TRBV14 and TRBJ2-1; D is perhaps TRBD2 (7 bases). CDR3 length: 17 residues. Germline V gives CDR1 SGHDN, CDR2 FVKESK. V was pared by 1 base and J by 2 bases, with 15 bases between. As DNA, the CDR3 is TGTGCCAGCAGCCAAGTTGGGGGCGGGAGCCCCTACAATGAGCAGTTCTTC. Its translation: CASSQVGGGSPYNEQFF.

The chain is built from TRBV7-3 and TRBJ2-1; the match to TRBD2 covers 10 bases. The CDR3 runs 15 residues. Trimming at V came to 5 bases and at J to 6 bases, leaving 7 bases not matched to a gene. CDR1 and CDR2 from the germline V gene are SGHTA and FQGTGA. The CDR3 here is CASSPRTSGANEQFF. The CDR3 bases are TGTGCCAGCAGCCCCAGGACTAGCGGTGCCAATGAGCAGTTCTTC. Combining the CDR3 with reference TRBV7-3 and TRBJ2-1 gives the whole variable domain GAGVSQTPSNKVTEKGKYVELRCDPISGHTALYWYRQSLGQGPEFLIYFQGTGAADDSGLPNDRFFAVRPEGSVSTLKIQRTERGDSAVYLCASSPRTSGANEQFFGPGTRLTVL.

The V gene is TRBV29-1, the J gene TRBJ2-3, with D maybe TRBD2 (5 bases). V was cut by 0 bases and J by 1 base, with 14 bases left in between. The CDR3 sequence is 16 residues long. Looked up from germline, CDR1 is SQVTM and CDR2 is ANQGSEA. CDR3 loop: CSVEDSGDPGTDTQYF. The CDR3 coding sequence is TGCAGCGTTGAAGATTCCGGGGATCCTGGCACAGATACGCAGTATTTT.

The chain carries TRBV7-3 and TRBJ2-1; a weak D match, TRBD2 (6 bases). Germline CDR1 reads SGHTA; CDR2 reads FQGTGA. Between the trimmed V and J ends, which lost 5 bases and 9 bases, there was a span of 17 bases. The CDR3 totals 14 residues. In DNA form, the CDR3 reads TGTGCCAGCAGCCCCGTCGGGGGAGAGGGTGAGCAGTTCTTC. Encoded protein: CASSPVGGEGEQFF.

The chain combines TRBV19 with TRBJ1-1, with 8 bases identical to TRBD1. The junction had 6 bases not matched to a gene; V was cut back by 3 bases and J by 3 bases. CDR3 length equals 15 residues. CDR1 is LNHDA and CDR2 is SQIVND in the germline V gene (reference sequence). For the CDR3, the DNA is TGTGCCAGTAGTATTTACGGGACAGGCGACACTGAAGCTTTCTTT. Residues: CASSIYGTGDTEAFF.

This clone was seen only once. The CDR3: CASSPGGGGGYTEAFF. In DNA form, the CDR3 reads TGCGCCAGCAGCCCTGGCGGAGGGGGCGGTTACACTGAAGCTTTCTTT. The chain couples TRBV5-1 to TRBJ1-1; 7 bases are a match to TRBD1. The J segment lost 3 bases and the V segment lost 4 bases, leaving 12 bases of the junction unmatched. The CDR3 length is 16 residues. Germline lookup yields CDR1 SGHRS and CDR2 YFSETQ.

The chain is built from TRBV9 and TRBJ2-2; 8 bases are a match to TRBD2. Per the germline V gene, CDR1 is SGDLS and CDR2 is YYNGEE. This CDR3 is built from 16 residues. With V trimmed by 4 bases and J by 2 bases, 7 bases remained unmatched. CDR3 region: CASSSREGGNTGELFF. The CDR3, as DNA: TGTGCCAGCAGCTCCCGGGAGGGTGGAAACACCGGGGAGCTGTTTTTT.

The rearrangement joins TRBV5-4 to TRBJ1-2; D is possibly TRBD1 (6 bases). Germline V lookup: CDR1 SGHNT, CDR2 YYREEE (reference sequence). This CDR3 has 14 amino acids. Trimming stripped 0 bases from V and 3 bases from J, with 9 bases between. In DNA, the CDR3 is TGTGCCAGCAGCTTGGTCAGGGGTGACTATGGCTACACCTTC. Its translation is CASSLVRGDYGYTF.

The chain recombines TRBV5-6 with TRBJ2-3; D is ambiguous. The CDR3 has 16 residues. V was pared by 1 base and J by 0 bases, with 12 bases between. Germline assignment: CDR1 SGHDT and CDR2 YYEEEE. The CDR3 reads CASSLFWSGSTDTQYF. CDR3 DNA sequence: TGTGCCAGCAGCTTGTTTTGGTCAGGCAGCACAGATACGCAGTATTTT. Variable domain in full (rest from reference TRBV5-6 and TRBJ2-3): DAGVTQSPTHLIKTRGQQVTLRCSPKSGHDTVSWYQQALGQGPQFIFQYYEEEERQRGNFPDRFSGHQFPNYSSELNVNALLLGDSALYLCASSLFWSGSTDTQYFGPGTRLTVL.